This T cell receptor beta chain originates from a study of PD-1 blockade in mismatch repair-deficient tumors (dated by TCRdb to about 2017). For context, the study as a whole: Between late 2013 and September 2016, some 92 consecutive patients with 12 mismatch repair-deficient cancer types, all previously treated and progressing, were enrolled in the trial. Tumor-associated T cell clones were tracked in the peripheral blood of patients responding to PD-1 blockade by deep sequencing of TCR CDR3 regions. General study outcomes and caveats: Clones residing in the tumor, which were often undetectable in blood before treatment, expanded quickly after pembrolizumab and then contracted, generally before radiologic responses.

From a lookup of the germline V gene (reference sequence), CDR1 and CDR2 are SGHNT and YYREEE. Trimming leaves V shorter by 2 bases and J shorter by 2 bases, with the junction holding 7 bases beyond the gene matches. The cysteine opens and the phenylalanine closes a CDR3 of 16 amino acids. CDR3 DNA only is kept here, 48 bases in frame from base 1. Mismatch repair deficiency was established in every enrolled patient by polymerase chain reaction or immunohistochemistry. TCR sequencing was carried out for three patients who responded to pembrolizumab therapy. The phase II trial prospectively evaluated PD-1 blockade with pembrolizumab in advanced mismatch repair-deficient cancers, independent of tissue of origin. Serial peripheral blood T cell samples were collected before and at multiple times after starting PD-1 blockade. Blood sampling time points were reported as weeks after the first dose of pembrolizumab.

As for this clone: It lacks a known antigen. No base quality information exists; no much larger clone differs at one position.

The library was prepared using the immunoSEQ multiplex PCR assay. TCRdb re-hosts the immuneACCESS table, in-frame sequences only. Its copies lack some clones; in the studies checked, an unresolved V gene accounts for under half of them, and the cause for the rest is not known. The sample records about 34,000 clones, over 80% of which are singletons. Roughly 3.5% of the sample lies in the top ten. The sequencing here drew on PBMCs, taken around 6 weeks after starting pembrolizumab. The chain employs TRBV5-4 and TRBJ1-2, and 9 junctional nucleotides match TRBD1. The sequence was obtained from an adult with mismatch repair-deficient cancer. The DNA sequence is as follows: TGTGCCAGCAGCTTACAGGGGGCGGGTGTGAACTATGGCTACACCTTC. Protein translation: CASSLQGAGVNYGYTF.